Sequencing of this T cell receptor beta chain was carried out in a study of T-cell memory formation after mild COVID-19. General observations from the study: Clones contracting day 15 to 85 were balanced CD4/CD8; later expanders leaned CD4+.

TCRdb fed the 5' RACE reads into MiXCR, producing one record per CDR3 protein. This table has some 210,000 distinct CDR3 sequences, 15% to 20% appearing once. Germline CDR1 SGHTA, CDR2 FQGNSA. The germline V and J ends were trimmed by 2 bases and 6 bases, with 14 bases remaining between them. The CDR3 is made up of 14 amino acids. There are many counts of this clonotype. Its cognate antigen is unknown. This rearrangement joins TRBV7-2 to TRBJ2-7; possibly TRBD1 or TRBD2 for D (7 bases each). The sequence was obtained from an adult woman who had mild COVID-19 (a few samples of this study predate the infection). Cell type and time point are not known. The sequencing input was PBMCs or a T cell subset sorted from them (not recorded which). The CDR3, as DNA: TGTGCCAGCAGCTTAATCAGGGGGGGCGGCGAGCAGTACTTC. It translates to CASSLIRGGGEQYF.